What follows are 24 T cell receptor beta chains derived from one specimen sequenced in a study of blood T cell repertoires in COVID-19. Measured with immunoSEQ multiplex PCR; TCRdb has only the in-frame clones, and not every one. This table holds 270,000 or so clones, about 80% found once. The sequencing input was peripheral blood. These receptors were obtained from a woman in her 50s who had recovered from COVID-19.

The V gene is TRBV3-1 (or the pseudogene TRBV3-2), the J gene TRBJ1-1; TRBD1 matches 7 bases. This CDR3 has 15 amino acids. The junction had 8 bases not matched to a gene; V was cut back by 7 bases and J by 0 bases. CDR1 is LGHDT and CDR2 is YNNKEL in the germline V gene (reference sequence). CDR3 sequence (DNA): TGTGCCAGCATTCAGGGGGTGGGCATGAACACTGAAGCTTTCTTT. This sequence encodes CASIQGVGMNTEAFF.

V gene TRBV5-6 combines with J gene TRBJ2-5; 12 bases fit TRBD2. Germline CDR1 is SGHDT and CDR2 is YYEEEE. J lost 4 bases, V lost 4 bases, and 11 bases had no gene match. The CDR3 runs to 17 residues. CDR3 region: CASSTARLAGEGETQYF. The CDR3 DNA is TGTGCCAGCAGCACCGCGCGACTAGCGGGAGAGGGAGAGACCCAGTACTTC.

This clone showed up just a few times. The J gene is TRBJ1-4, the V gene TRBV2; no definite D call. The CDR3 sequence is 15 residues long. V was clipped by 7 bases and J by 0 bases, with 12 bases between them. The germline CDR1 and CDR2 sequences are SNHLY and FYNNEI. The chain's CDR3 is CASIRGSSTNEKLFF. Written as DNA, the CDR3 is TGTGCCAGCATCCGAGGGAGCTCAACTAATGAAAAACTGTTTTTT.

This chain links TRBV11-2 with TRBJ1-5; no clear D. Trimming stripped 1 base from V and 1 base from J, with 14 bases between. Germline V CDR1 and CDR2: SGHAT, FQNNGV. The CDR3 is made up of 17 amino acids. The CDR3 loop is CASSLGETWKSNQPQHF. DNA for the CDR3: TGTGCCAGCAGCTTAGGTGAGACTTGGAAGAGCAATCAGCCCCAGCATTTT.

V is TRBV2 and J is TRBJ1-5, with TRBD1 identical over 7 bases. Germline CDR1 and CDR2: SNHLY and FYNNEI. The trim removed 6 bases at V and 4 bases at J, leaving 6 bases unmatched. The CDR3 runs to 14 residues. The CDR3 DNA follows: TGTGCCAGCAGAGGGACAGTCCGGAATCAGCCCCAGCATTTT. It is translated as CASRGTVRNQPQHF.

The rearrangement links TRBV28 to TRBJ2-5, with 12 bases matching TRBD2. Trimming cost V 4 bases and J 1 base; bases outside gene matches: 7. There are 17 residues in the CDR3. Germline CDR1 MDHEN, CDR2 SYDVKM. This CDR3 reads CASSSGRTSGAQETQYF. CDR3 nucleotide sequence: TGTGCCAGCAGTTCCGGGCGGACTAGCGGGGCCCAAGAGACCCAGTACTTC.

This chain connects TRBV7-6 to TRBJ2-7; D may be TRBD1 (6 bases). This CDR3 is 14 amino acids long. Germline CDR1 reads SGHVS; CDR2 reads FNYEAQ. Trimming left V 5 bases short and J 2 bases short, with 13 bases between. The CDR3 coding sequence is TGTGCCAGCAGCGTGGGGGCCGATACCTACGAGCAGTACTTC. Its translation: CASSVGADTYEQYF.

This clone was recorded a few times. The chain employs TRBV3-1 (or the pseudogene TRBV3-2) and TRBJ2-7; 12 bases are a match to TRBD2. V trimming: 5 bases; J trimming: 4 bases; junction bases outside the gene matches: 21. Germline V gene lookup returns CDR1 LGHDT and CDR2 YNNKEL (reference sequence). The CDR3 contains 20 residues. The CDR3 loop reads CASSSLLGLAGNRDPYEQYF. The CDR3 coding sequence is TGTGCCAGCAGCTCTCTTCTCGGACTAGCGGGAAATAGAGACCCTTACGAGCAGTACTTC.

V gene TRBV7-2 combines with J gene TRBJ1-2; D gene unclear. The germline V gene encodes CDR1 SGHTA and CDR2 FQGNSA. The ends were cut back, 5 bases at V and 2 bases at J, with 9 bases in the middle. This CDR3 has 13 residues. The CDR3 DNA follows: TGTGCCAGCAGCATAAGTCGGAACTATGGCTACACCTTC. This gives the protein CASSISRNYGYTF.

This clone came up once. This chain uses TRBV6-1 with TRBJ2-7, with 9 bases fitting TRBD1. With V trimmed by 3 bases and J by 1 base, 13 bases remained unmatched. The CDR3 extends over 18 amino acids. Germline CDR1 reads MNHNS; CDR2 reads SASEGT. For the CDR3, the DNA is TGTGCCAGCAGTGAGTTTCCGTCCGGGACAGGGTTTTCCTACGAGCAGTACTTC. This translates into CASSEFPSGTGFSYEQYF.

This chain joins TRBV10-3 and TRBJ1-5; perhaps TRBD1 as D (5 bases). This CDR3 is 14 amino acids long. CDR1 and CDR2 from the germline V gene are ENHRY and SYGVKD. V was clipped by 7 bases and J by 6 bases, with 16 bases between them. The CDR3 region has the DNA TGTGCCATCAAGGGCGGCAGGGAGGCTCAGCCCCAGCATTTT. This encodes CAIKGGREAQPQHF.

CDR3 loop: CASREQGQNSPLHF. The CDR3 region has the DNA TGTGCCAGCCGGGAACAGGGACAGAATTCACCCCTCCACTTT. The chain is built from TRBV7-3 and TRBJ1-6, with TRBD1 identical over 7 bases. Per germline, CDR1 SGHTA and CDR2 FQGTGA. Unmatched junction bases numbered 8, after V lost 8 bases and J lost 7 bases. The CDR3 spans 14 residues.

V and J are TRBV28 and TRBJ2-4, with TRBD1 matching over 7 bases. Germline CDR1 reads MDHEN; CDR2 reads SYDVKM. There are 14 residues in the CDR3. The junction had 7 bases not matched to a gene; V was cut back by 4 bases and J by 7 bases. This CDR3 is CASSSLGGANIQYF. CDR3 bases: TGTGCCAGCAGTTCCCTAGGGGGCGCGAACATTCAGTACTTC.

CDR3 residues: CASRLGQGEAQPQHF. The CDR3 DNA reads TGTGCCAGCAGGTTAGGACAGGGGGAGGCTCAGCCCCAGCATTTT. The chain uses TRBV5-5 and TRBJ1-5, with 10 nucleotides matching TRBD1. J lost 6 bases, V lost 5 bases, and 8 bases had no gene match. The CDR3 has 15 residues. Germline CDR1 SGHKS, CDR2 YYEKEE (reference sequence).

V gene TRBV5-1 combines with J gene TRBJ1-2, with a tentative D call TRBD1 (5 bases). The germline V gene encodes CDR1 SGHRS and CDR2 YFSETQ. Trimming took off 4 bases at V and 4 bases at J, with 20 bases between the two ends. CDR3 length equals 16 residues. This CDR3 reads CASSIARDSGPYGYTF. The CDR3, as DNA: TGCGCCAGCAGCATCGCCCGGGACTCAGGCCCCTATGGCTACACCTTC. The full variable domain, in which reference TRBV5-1 and TRBJ1-2 provide the parts outside the CDR3, is KAGVTQTPRYLIKTRGQQVTLSCSPISGHRSVSWYQQTPGQGLQFLFEYFSETQRNKGNFPGRFSGRQFSNSRSEMNVSTLELGDSALYLCASSIARDSGPYGYTFGSGTRLTVV.

The CDR3 region is CASSIDNYEQYF. The CDR3 DNA is TGTGCCAGCAGCATAGACAACTACGAGCAGTACTTC. This chain links TRBV7-2 with TRBJ2-7; D is unclear. The CDR3 is 12 residues long. Between the trimmed V and J ends, which lost 5 bases and 3 bases, there was a span of 8 bases. The germline V gene encodes CDR1 SGHTA and CDR2 FQGNSA. Complete variable domain (other parts from reference TRBV7-2 and TRBJ2-7): GAGVSQSPSNKVTEKGKDVELRCDPISGHTALYWYRQSLGQGLEFLIYFQGNSAPDKSGLPSDRFSAERTGGSVSTLTIQRTQQEDSAVYLCASSIDNYEQYFGPGTRLTVT.

This sequence joins TRBV7-9 and TRBJ1-4, with 7 bases that match TRBD1. Germline V CDR1 and CDR2: SEHNR, FQNEAQ (reference sequence). The V segment lost 7 bases and the J segment 5 bases; nucleotides outside the gene matches: 4. The CDR3 is made up of 13 amino acids. The CDR3 loop reads CASTGTENEKLFF. The DNA of the CDR3 is TGTGCCAGCACAGGGACAGAGAATGAAAAACTGTTTTTT.

The chain couples TRBV14 to TRBJ2-3, with D tentatively TRBD2 (5 bases). Trimming cost V 1 base and J 2 bases, with 10 bases left between them. CDR1 is SGHDN and CDR2 is FVKESK in the germline V gene. This CDR3 region has 15 residues. The CDR3 here is CASSQVGDPTDTQYF. DNA of the CDR3: TGTGCCAGCAGCCAAGTGGGAGACCCCACAGATACGCAGTATTTT. Looking up the rest from reference TRBV14 and TRBJ2-3 gives the full variable domain: EAGVTQFPSHSVIEKGQTVTLRCDPISGHDNLYWYRRVMGKEIKFLLHFVKESKQDESGMPNNRFLAERTGGTYSTLKVQPAELEDSGVYFCASSQVGDPTDTQYFGPGTRLTVL.

The genes are TRBV11-2 and TRBJ2-7; TRBD1 matches at 7 bases. Germline V lookup: CDR1 SGHAT, CDR2 FQNNGV. V lost 3 bases to trimming and J lost 3 bases; unmatched junction nucleotides: 11. This CDR3 comprises 16 residues. The CDR3 DNA sequence: TGTGCCAGCAGCTTTTCCCGGGACAGTCTATTCTACGAGCAGTACTTC. Translated, it gives CASSFSRDSLFYEQYF.

The chain links TRBV5-1 to TRBJ2-5; TRBD2 might be the D (5 bases). V was cut by 4 bases and J by 5 bases, with 18 bases left in between. This CDR3 is built from 15 residues. Germline CDR1 SGHRS, CDR2 YFSETQ. CDR3 amino acids: CASSRMTPGRETQYF. CDR3 DNA sequence: TGCGCCAGCAGCCGAATGACACCGGGAAGGGAGACCCAGTACTTC.

This clone appeared a few times. The chain is built from TRBV19 and TRBJ1-1; TRBD1 is a possible D gene (6 bases). Germline values: CDR1 LNHDA, CDR2 SQIVND (reference sequence). V was clipped by 6 bases and J by 6 bases, with 11 bases between them. CDR3 length: 12 amino acids. CDR3 nucleotides: TGTGCCAGTAGCCAGGGGTATTCTGAAGCTTTCTTT. It specifies CASSQGYSEAFF.

The chain couples TRBV29-1 to TRBJ1-2; the D is unclear. V lost 6 bases to trimming and J lost 0 bases, with 11 bases between them. The length of the CDR3 is 13 residues. Germline CDR1 SQVTM, CDR2 ANQGSEA. Here the CDR3 reads CSVRDGANYGYTF. DNA of the CDR3: TGCAGCGTACGAGACGGAGCTAACTATGGCTACACCTTC.

In nucleotides, the CDR3 is TGCGCCAGCAGCCTGGGACTTAACACAGATACGCAGTATTTT. The encoded protein is CASSLGLNTDTQYF. The gene calls are TRBV4-3 and TRBJ2-3; a possible D gene is TRBD2 (6 bases). The CDR3 runs 14 residues. Germline lookup yields CDR1 LGHNA and CDR2 YSLEER. Trimming stripped 4 bases from V and 2 bases from J, with 10 bases between.

V and J are TRBV18 and TRBJ1-3, with a weak D call TRBD1 (5 bases). The germline CDR1 and CDR2 sequences are KGHSH and LQKENI. This CDR3 region has 16 residues. Trimming left V 6 bases short and J 3 bases short, with 18 bases between. The CDR3 DNA reads as TGTGCCAGCTCTCCGCCGGGCGGGACTCTTGGAAACACCATATATTTT. Its translation: CASSPPGGTLGNTIYF.